This entry describes one T cell receptor (beta chain). The antigen remains undetermined. These data belong to a study of cytomegalovirus exposure and HLA in healthy donors. Study findings and constraints: Excluded: some indistinguishable V segments such as TRBV6-2 and TRBV6-3.

This PCR relied on a set of 60 Vbeta primers and 13 Jbeta primers. The method was immunoSEQ multiplex PCR; TCRdb's version includes in-frame clones alone and lacks a portion of them. The repertoire holds 150,000 to 200,000 clones, with more than 60% as singletons. V lost 0 bases and J 1 base, leaving 19 bases between the germline ends. Per germline, CDR1 SGHRS and CDR2 YFSETQ. The CDR3 has 18 residues. Specimen: PBMCs. The gene calls are TRBV5-1 and TRBJ2-5; tentative D call: TRBD2 (6 bases). The sequence was collected from a man younger than 35 in good health and CMV-seropositive. CDR3: CASSLAGIGGERQETQYF. Here the CDR3 DNA reads TGCGCCAGCAGCTTGGCAGGGATTGGCGGGGAACGCCAAGAGACCCAGTACTTC.